This T cell receptor (beta chain) is from a study of cytomegalovirus exposure and HLA in healthy donors. PCR employed 60 Vbeta and 13 Jbeta primers. The table came from immunoSEQ multiplex PCR; TCRdb's copy has only in-frame clones and leaves some out. This table holds approximately 82,000 clones, 78% found once. As concerns this clone: Its antigen is currently unknown.

Whole-study findings and limits: Among the most significant clusters, several appeared linked to common viral pathogens in a later analysis. Sequencing depth across donors, presence/absence analyses assumed, was roughly uniform. A cluster of highly shared sequence variants was likely a sequencing artifact.

Samples came from healthy bone marrow donors. This CDR3 is built from 15 residues. The V gene's germline CDR1 is SGHAT and CDR2 FQDESV (reference sequence). V was trimmed by 8 bases and J by 6 bases, leaving 19 bases between them. Sequencing was done on a sample of PBMCs. This chain joins TRBV11-1 and TRBJ2-2; possibly TRBD2 for D (6 bases). This TCR was sampled from a middle-aged man in good health and CMV-seronegative. This CDR3 reads CASSVRAGFPGELFF. The CDR3 bases are TGTGCCAGCTCTGTCAGGGCGGGATTCCCCGGGGAGCTGTTTTTT.